Shown below are 5 T cell receptor beta chains from a single sample sequenced in a study of shared clonotypes between healthy human individuals (dated by TCRdb to 2019 to 2021). The library was generated by the immunoSEQ multiplex PCR assay. Imported from immuneACCESS, the table was reduced by TCRdb to in-frame sequences with V and J called. These copies leave out some clones; in studies compared against another copy, an unresolved V gene accounts for under half, and the cause of the remainder is not known. This sample lists some 500,000 clones; approximately 79% were detected once. The top ten constitute about 12% of the sample. The material sequenced was PBMCs. The receptors stem from a woman aged 40 to 50 in good health. Some clones in this sample may be carry-over from other donors' samples.

The J gene is TRBJ1-3, the V gene TRBV7-6; 7 bases are a match to TRBD1. The V gene's germline CDR1 is SGHVS and CDR2 FNYEAQ. The CDR3 is 15 amino acids. Trimming at V came to 5 bases and at J to 3 bases, leaving 7 bases not matched to a gene. The CDR3 region is CASSTQGQRGNTIYF. For the CDR3, the DNA is TGTGCCAGCAGCACCCAGGGACAGCGTGGAAACACCATATATTTT. The whole variable domain, filled in from reference TRBV7-6 and TRBJ1-3, reads GAGVSQSPRYKVTKRGQDVALRCDPISGHVSLYWYRQALGQGPEFLTYFNYEAQQDKSGLPNDRFSAERPEGSISTLTIQRTEQRDSAMYRCASSTQGQRGNTIYFGEGSWLTVV.

This rearrangement joins TRBV6-4 to TRBJ2-1, with D tentatively TRBD1 or TRBD2 (5 bases each). This CDR3 region has 13 residues. V lost 6 bases and J lost 8, with 14 bases in between. The germline V gene has CDR1 MRHNA and CDR2 SNTAGT. CDR3 nucleotide sequence: TGTGCCAGCAGCGGGGACCGAGGAGATGAGCAGTTCTTC. It specifies CASSGDRGDEQFF.

A note on this clone: One base separates it from a far larger clone, so it is likely a read error. This sample also contains other DNA sequences that code for the same CDR3. The chain couples TRBV6-4 to TRBJ1-2; D remains ambiguous. Trimming shortened V by 5 bases and J by 4 bases, and 20 bases separated the two germline ends. This CDR3 region has 16 residues. CDR1 is MRHNA, CDR2 SNTAGT, per germline. Here the CDR3 DNA reads TGTGCCAGCAGTCCTGAGCATAGAGGCGCGGGCTATGGCTACACCTTC. This gives the protein CASSPEHRGAGYGYTF.

The rearrangement links TRBV19 to TRBJ2-5; a weak D match, TRBD2 (6 bases). With the DNA end fitting TRBJ2-7 better, the J assignment may be wrong. The CDR3 has 14 residues. Germline V gene lookup returns CDR1 LNHDA and CDR2 SQIVND (reference sequence). CDR3: CASSMTRSSYEQYF. Here the CDR3 DNA reads TGTGCCAGTAGTATGACTAGGAGTTCCTACGAGCAGTACTTC.

The rearrangement links TRBV30 to TRBJ1-5, with D possibly matching TRBD1 (6 bases). This CDR3 spans 15 amino acids. CDR1 GTSNPN and CDR2 SVGIG come from the germline V gene (reference sequence). V gave up 1 base and J gave up 10 bases, with 20 bases separating them. The CDR3 protein is CAWSGAGHPIVPQHF. CDR3 coding DNA: TGTGCCTGGAGTGGGGCGGGACACCCTATCGTTCCCCAGCATTTT.